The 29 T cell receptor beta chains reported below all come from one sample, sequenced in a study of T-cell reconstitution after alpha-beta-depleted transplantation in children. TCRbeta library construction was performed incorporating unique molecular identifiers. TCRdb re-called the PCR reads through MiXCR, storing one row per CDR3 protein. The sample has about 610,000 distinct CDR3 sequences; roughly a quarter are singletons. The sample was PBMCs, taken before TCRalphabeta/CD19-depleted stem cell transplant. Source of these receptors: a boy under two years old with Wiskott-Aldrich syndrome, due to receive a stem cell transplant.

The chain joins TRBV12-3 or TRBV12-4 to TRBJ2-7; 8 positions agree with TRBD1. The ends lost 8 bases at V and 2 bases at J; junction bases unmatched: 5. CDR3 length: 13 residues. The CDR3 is CASGRGPTYEQYF. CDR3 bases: TGTGCCAGCGGCAGGGGGCCCACCTACGAGCAGTACTTC.

The CDR3 DNA is TGCGCCAGCAGCCCGGACAGGGGATATGGGGCCAACGTCCTGACTTTC. It codes for CASSPDRGYGANVLTF. The chain carries TRBV5-1 and TRBJ2-6; 9 bases fit TRBD1. This CDR3 region has 16 residues. Germline V gene data show CDR1 as SGHRS and CDR2 as YFSETQ. J gave up 3 bases and V 4 bases, and 5 bases lay outside the gene matches.

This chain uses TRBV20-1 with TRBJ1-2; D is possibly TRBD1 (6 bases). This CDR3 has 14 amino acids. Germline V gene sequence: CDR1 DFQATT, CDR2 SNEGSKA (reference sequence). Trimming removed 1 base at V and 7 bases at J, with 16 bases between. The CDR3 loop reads CSARVYRAGSGYTF. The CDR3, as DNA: TGCAGTGCTAGAGTATACAGGGCGGGAAGTGGCTACACCTTC.

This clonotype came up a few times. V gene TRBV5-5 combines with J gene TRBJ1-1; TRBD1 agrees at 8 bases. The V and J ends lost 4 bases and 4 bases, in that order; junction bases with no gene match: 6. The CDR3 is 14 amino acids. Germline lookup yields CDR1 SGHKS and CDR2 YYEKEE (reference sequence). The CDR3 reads CASSRTGSGTEAFF. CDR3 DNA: TGTGCCAGCAGCCGGACAGGGAGTGGCACTGAAGCTTTCTTT.

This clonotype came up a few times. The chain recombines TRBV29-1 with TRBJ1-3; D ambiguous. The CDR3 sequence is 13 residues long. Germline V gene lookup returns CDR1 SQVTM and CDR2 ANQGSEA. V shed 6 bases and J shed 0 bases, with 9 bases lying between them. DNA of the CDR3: TGCAGCGTAGCCAGCTTCTCTGGAAACACCATATATTTT. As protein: CSVASFSGNTIYF.

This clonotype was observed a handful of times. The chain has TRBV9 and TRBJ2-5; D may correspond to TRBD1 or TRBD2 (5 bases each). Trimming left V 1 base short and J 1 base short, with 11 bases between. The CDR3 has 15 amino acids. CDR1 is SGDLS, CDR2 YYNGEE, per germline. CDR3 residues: CASSVTGAPQETQYF. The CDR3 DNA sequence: TGTGCCAGCAGCGTAACCGGGGCGCCCCAAGAGACCCAGTACTTC.

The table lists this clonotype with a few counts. The CDR3 sequence is CASSSRGPLGANEQFF. The CDR3, as DNA: TGTGCCAGTAGCTCAAGAGGGCCCCTGGGGGCCAATGAGCAGTTCTTC. This rearrangement joins TRBV19 to TRBJ2-1, with a tentative D call TRBD1 (6 bases). Trimming pared 6 bases from V and 6 bases from J, leaving 21 bases between. This CDR3 contains 16 residues. CDR1 and CDR2 (germline): LNHDA, SQIVND (reference sequence).

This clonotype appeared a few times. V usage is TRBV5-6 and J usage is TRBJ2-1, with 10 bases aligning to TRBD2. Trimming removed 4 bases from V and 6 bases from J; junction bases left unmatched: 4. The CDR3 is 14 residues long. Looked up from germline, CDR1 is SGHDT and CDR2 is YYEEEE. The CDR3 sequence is CASSAGTSVNEQFF. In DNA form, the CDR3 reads TGTGCCAGCAGCGCCGGGACTAGCGTCAATGAGCAGTTCTTC.

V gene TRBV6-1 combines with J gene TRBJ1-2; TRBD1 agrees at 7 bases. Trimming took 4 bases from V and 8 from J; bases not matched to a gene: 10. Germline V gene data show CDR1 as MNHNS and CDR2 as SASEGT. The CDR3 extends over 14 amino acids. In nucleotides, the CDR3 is TGTGCCAGCAGTGCCGGCGACAGGGTGGGAGGCTACACCTTC. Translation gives CASSAGDRVGGYTF.

CDR3: CSARRETFNQPQHF. The CDR3 nucleotides are TGCAGTGCTAGAAGGGAGACATTTAATCAGCCCCAGCATTTT. V and J are TRBV20-1 and TRBJ1-5; D remains ambiguous. CDR1 and CDR2 (germline): DFQATT, SNEGSKA (reference sequence). The V end was cut by 2 bases, the J end by 4 bases, with 12 bases between. CDR3 size: 14 residues.

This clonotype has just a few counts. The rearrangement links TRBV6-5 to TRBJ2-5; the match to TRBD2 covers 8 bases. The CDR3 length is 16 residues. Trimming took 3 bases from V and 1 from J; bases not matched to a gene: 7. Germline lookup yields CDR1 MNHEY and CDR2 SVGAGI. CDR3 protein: CASSYREGQIQETQYF. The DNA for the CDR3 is TGTGCCAGCAGTTATCGGGAGGGCCAGATCCAAGAGACCCAGTACTTC.

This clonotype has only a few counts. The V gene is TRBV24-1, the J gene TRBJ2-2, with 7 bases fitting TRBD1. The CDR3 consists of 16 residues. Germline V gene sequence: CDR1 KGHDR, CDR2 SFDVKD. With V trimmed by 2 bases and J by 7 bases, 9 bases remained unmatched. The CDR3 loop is CATSDSKTGSYGELFF. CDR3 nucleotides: TGTGCCACCAGTGATTCGAAGACAGGGTCTTACGGGGAGCTGTTTTTT.

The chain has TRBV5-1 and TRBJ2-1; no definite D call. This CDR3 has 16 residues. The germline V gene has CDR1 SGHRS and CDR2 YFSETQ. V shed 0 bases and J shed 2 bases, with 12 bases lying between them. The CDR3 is CASSLEAIPTYNEQFF. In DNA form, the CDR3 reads TGCGCCAGCAGCTTGGAAGCTATTCCGACCTACAATGAGCAGTTCTTC.

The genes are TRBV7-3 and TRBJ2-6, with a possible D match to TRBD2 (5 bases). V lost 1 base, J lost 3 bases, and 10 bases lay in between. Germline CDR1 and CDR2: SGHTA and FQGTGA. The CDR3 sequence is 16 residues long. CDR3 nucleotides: TGTGCCAGCAGCTTAAAAGGAGGCGTTGGGGCCAACGTCCTGACTTTC. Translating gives CASSLKGGVGANVLTF.

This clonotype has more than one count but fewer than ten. This CDR3 reads CASSLASGHSSYNEQFF. In DNA form, the CDR3 reads TGCGCCAGCAGCTTGGCTAGCGGACACTCTTCCTACAATGAGCAGTTCTTC. The rearrangement links TRBV5-1 to TRBJ2-1, with TRBD2 matching over 7 bases. CDR3 length: 17 amino acids. V trimming: 0 bases; J trimming: 1 base; junction bases outside the gene matches: 7. Germline V gene sequence: CDR1 SGHRS, CDR2 YFSETQ.

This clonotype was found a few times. CDR3 region: CASSRSTGHNEKLFF. The CDR3 bases are TGTGCCAGCAGCCGATCGACAGGACATAATGAAAAACTGTTTTTT. The rearrangement links TRBV14 to TRBJ1-4; D is perhaps TRBD1 (6 bases). Trimming stripped 4 bases from V and 4 bases from J, with 13 bases between. Germline V gene sequence: CDR1 SGHDN, CDR2 FVKESK. The CDR3 has 15 residues.

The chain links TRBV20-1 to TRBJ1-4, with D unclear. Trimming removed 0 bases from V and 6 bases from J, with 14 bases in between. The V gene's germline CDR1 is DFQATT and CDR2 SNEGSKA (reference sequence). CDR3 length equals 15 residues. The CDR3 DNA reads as TGCAGTGCTAGAGATCCCCGAAAGGGTGATGAAAAACTGTTTTTT. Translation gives CSARDPRKGDEKLFF.

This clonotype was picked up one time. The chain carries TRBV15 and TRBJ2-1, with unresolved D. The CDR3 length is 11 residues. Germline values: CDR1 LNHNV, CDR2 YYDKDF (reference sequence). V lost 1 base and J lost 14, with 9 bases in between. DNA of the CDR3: TGTGCCACCAGCAGAGTCGATAGCAAGTTCTTC. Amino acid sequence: CATSRVDSKFF.

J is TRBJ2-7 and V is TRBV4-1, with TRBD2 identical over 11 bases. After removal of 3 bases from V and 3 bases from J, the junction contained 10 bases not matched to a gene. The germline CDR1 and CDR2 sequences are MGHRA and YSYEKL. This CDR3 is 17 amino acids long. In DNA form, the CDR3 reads TGCGCCAGCAGCCAGATACTAGCGGGAGACCTGGTCTACGAGCAGTACTTC. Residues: CASSQILAGDLVYEQYF.

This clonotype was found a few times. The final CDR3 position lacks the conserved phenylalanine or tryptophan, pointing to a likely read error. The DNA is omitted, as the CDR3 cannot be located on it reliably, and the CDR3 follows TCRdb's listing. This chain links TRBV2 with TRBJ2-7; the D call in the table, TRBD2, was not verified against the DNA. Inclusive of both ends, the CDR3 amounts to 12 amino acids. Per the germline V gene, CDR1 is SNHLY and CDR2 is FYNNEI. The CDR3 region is CASSNGGSGRKI.

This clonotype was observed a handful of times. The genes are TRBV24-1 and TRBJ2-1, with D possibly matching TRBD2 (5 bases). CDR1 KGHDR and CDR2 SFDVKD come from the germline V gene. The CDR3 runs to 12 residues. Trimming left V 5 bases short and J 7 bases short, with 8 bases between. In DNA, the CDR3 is TGTGCCACCAGTGCCGAGGGAAATGAGCAGTTCTTC. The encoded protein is CATSAEGNEQFF.

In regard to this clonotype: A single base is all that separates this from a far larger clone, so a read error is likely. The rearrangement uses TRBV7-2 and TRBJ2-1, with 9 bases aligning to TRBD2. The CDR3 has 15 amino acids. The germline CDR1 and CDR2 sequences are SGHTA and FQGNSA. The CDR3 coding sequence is TGTGCCAGCAGCCCCGGGACTAGCTCCTCCAATGAGCAGTTCTTC. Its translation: CASSPGTSSSNEQFF.

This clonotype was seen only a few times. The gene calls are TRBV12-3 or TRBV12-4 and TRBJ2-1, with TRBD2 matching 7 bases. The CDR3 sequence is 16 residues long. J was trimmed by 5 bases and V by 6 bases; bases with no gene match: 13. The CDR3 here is CASRGGGGSLDNEQFF. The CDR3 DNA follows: TGTGCCAGCAGGGGGGGTGGCGGGAGCCTCGACAATGAGCAGTTCTTC.

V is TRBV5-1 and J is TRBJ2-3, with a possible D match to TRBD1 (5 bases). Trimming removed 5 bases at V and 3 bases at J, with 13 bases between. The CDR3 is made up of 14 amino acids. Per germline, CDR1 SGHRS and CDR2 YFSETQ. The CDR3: CASRPSPGTDTQYF. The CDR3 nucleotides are TGCGCCAGCAGGCCGTCTCCAGGGACAGATACGCAGTATTTT.

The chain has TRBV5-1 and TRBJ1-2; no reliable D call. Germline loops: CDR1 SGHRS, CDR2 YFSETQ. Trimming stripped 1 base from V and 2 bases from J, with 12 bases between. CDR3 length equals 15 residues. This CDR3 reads CASSLSNAPNYGYTF. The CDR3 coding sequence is TGCGCCAGCAGCTTGTCAAACGCGCCCAACTATGGCTACACCTTC.

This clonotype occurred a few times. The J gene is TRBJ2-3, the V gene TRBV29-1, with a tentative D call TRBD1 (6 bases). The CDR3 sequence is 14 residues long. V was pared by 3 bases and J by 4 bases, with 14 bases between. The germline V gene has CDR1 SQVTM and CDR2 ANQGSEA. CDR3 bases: TGCAGCGTTGAGGGGGCCGACGTGTCAGATACGCAGTATTTT. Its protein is CSVEGADVSDTQYF.

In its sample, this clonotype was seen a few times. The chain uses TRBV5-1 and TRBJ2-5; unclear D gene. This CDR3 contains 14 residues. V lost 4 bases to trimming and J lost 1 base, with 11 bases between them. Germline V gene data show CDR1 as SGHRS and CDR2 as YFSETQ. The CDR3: CASSQGRSQETQYF. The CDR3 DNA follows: TGCGCCAGCAGCCAAGGACGGAGCCAAGAGACCCAGTACTTC.

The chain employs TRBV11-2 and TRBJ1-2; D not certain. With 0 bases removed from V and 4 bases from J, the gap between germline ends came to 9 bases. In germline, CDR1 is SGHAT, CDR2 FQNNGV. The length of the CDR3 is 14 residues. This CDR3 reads CASSLDSAGYGYTF. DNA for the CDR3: TGTGCCAGCAGCTTAGATTCAGCAGGCTATGGCTACACCTTC. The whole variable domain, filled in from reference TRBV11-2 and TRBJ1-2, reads EAGVAQSPRYKIIEKRQSVAFWCNPISGHATLYWYQQILGQGPKLLIQFQNNGVVDDSQLPKDRFSAERLKGVDSTLKIQPAKLEDSAVYLCASSLDSAGYGYTFGSGTRLTVV.

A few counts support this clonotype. CDR3 region: CASSLGLAGAYEQFF. The CDR3 coding sequence is TGTGCCAGCTCGTTGGGACTAGCGGGAGCCTATGAGCAGTTCTTC. V is TRBV18 and J is TRBJ2-1; 14 bases are a match to TRBD2. With 6 bases clipped from V and 8 bases from J, the junction kept 6 bases outside the gene matches. This CDR3 is built from 15 residues. CDR1 and CDR2 (germline): KGHSH, LQKENI.